This TCR beta chain was found in a study of blood T cell repertoires in COVID-19. Study details: Researchers got acute and convalescent COVID-19 samples from the United States, Italy and Spain. T cells, B-cell-depleted T cells, or PBMCs provided the cDNA or gDNA that served as material.

Germline assignment: CDR1 KGHSH and CDR2 LQKENI. Trimming at V came to 5 bases and at J to 0 bases, leaving 15 bases not matched to a gene. The CDR3 has 20 residues. Original analysis: Reference gene primers were amplified, and this amplification served to estimate nucleated cell counts. Data came from immunoSEQ multiplex PCR; TCRdb stores just in-frame clones and leaves some out. V and J calls and clone size are as listed in that table; D and trimming were resolved from the DNA. The sample lists 260,000 or so clones, around 82% occurring once. The sequenced material came from peripheral blood. This sequence was found in a woman in her sixties or seventies with acute or convalescent COVID-19. The chain uses TRBV18 and TRBJ1-6, with 8 positions matching TRBD1. DNA of the CDR3: TGTGCCAGCTCAATAGTACCGGGACAGGTGTCAAGCTCCTATAATTCACCCCTCCACTTT. This codes for CASSIVPGQVSSSYNSPLHF.